The 2 T cell receptor beta chains below all came from one sample that was sequenced in a study of Ad26.COV2.S vaccination and SARS-CoV-2 variants. Some clones are missing from TCRdb's copy, which holds only in-frame ones; the method was immunoSEQ multiplex PCR. This table has about 350,000 clones, about 85% appearing once. Treatment described: around 19 received Ad26.COV2.S at low or high dose, single or two shots; 5 received placebo; per-sample allocation not given. Sampling was done on day 63 after the first vaccine or placebo injection. This specimen consisted of peripheral blood, obtained in a trial of Ad26.COV2.S vaccine versus placebo. Receptor source: a person aged 18-65 years who received the Ad26.COV2.S COVID-19 vaccine or a placebo.

The chain carries TRBV6-5 and TRBJ1-4; D might be TRBD1 (6 bases). The ends were cut back, 8 bases at V and 4 bases at J, with 14 bases in the middle. This CDR3 has 14 residues. Per the germline V gene, CDR1 is MNHEY and CDR2 is SVGAGI. CDR3 DNA sequence: TGTGCCAGCCGGGGGGCAGGGAATAATGAAAAACTGTTTTTT. Translated: CASRGAGNNEKLFF.

V gene TRBV5-4 combines with J gene TRBJ2-5, with D unresolved. Germline V gene lookup returns CDR1 SGHNT and CDR2 YYREEE (reference sequence). V was trimmed by 6 bases and J by 1 base, leaving 19 bases between them. This CDR3 contains 16 residues. The CDR3 DNA is TGTGCCAGCACCTCGAACGGCCAGTGGGGCCAAGAGACCCAGTACTTC. It specifies CASTSNGQWGQETQYF.